These 24 T cell receptor beta chains originate from one sample sequenced in a study of blood T cell repertoires in COVID-19. TCRdb's table, derived via immunoSEQ multiplex PCR, lists solely in-frame clones and lacks some. The sample lists more than 95,000 clones, approximately 72% occurring once. Sequenced: peripheral blood. These receptors came from an older woman with acute or convalescent COVID-19.

This CDR3 reads CASTPPTGMGGYTF. CDR3 nucleotides: TGTGCCAGCACCCCCCCAACAGGGATGGGCGGCTACACCTTC. V is TRBV28 and J is TRBJ1-2, with D tentatively TRBD1 (6 bases). V lost 7 bases and J lost 8, with 20 bases in between. Germline V lookup: CDR1 MDHEN, CDR2 SYDVKM. The CDR3 loop spans 14 amino acids.

This clone was seen just once. The chain couples TRBV18 to TRBJ2-3; 8 positions match TRBD1. J was trimmed by 0 bases and V by 3 bases; bases with no gene match: 5. Germline V CDR1 and CDR2: KGHSH, LQKENI. The CDR3 sequence is 16 residues long. The CDR3 spells CASSPGQGTSTDTQYF. The CDR3 nucleotides are TGTGCCAGCTCACCTGGACAGGGAACGAGCACAGATACGCAGTATTTT. Looking up the rest from reference TRBV18 and TRBJ2-3 gives the full variable domain: NAGVMQNPRHLVRRRGQEARLRCSPMKGHSHVYWYRQLPEEGLKFMVYLQKENIIDESGMPKERFSAEFPKEGPSILRIQQVVRGDSAAYFCASSPGQGTSTDTQYFGPGTRLTVL.

J is TRBJ1-1 and V is TRBV19; 8 nucleotides align to TRBD1. Germline CDR1 is LNHDA and CDR2 is SQIVND (reference sequence). Trimming removed 6 bases from V and 4 bases from J; junction bases left unmatched: 4. This CDR3 comprises 13 residues. CDR3 loop: CASRYRGITEAFF. CDR3 DNA: TGTGCCAGTAGGTACAGGGGGATCACTGAAGCTTTCTTT.

The V call is TRBV2, the J call TRBJ1-4, with D possibly matching TRBD1 (5 bases). Germline V gives CDR1 SNHLY, CDR2 FYNNEI. CDR3 size: 14 residues. The ends were cut back, 6 bases at V and 8 bases at J, with 16 bases in the middle. The CDR3 region is CASRGRSQDEKLFF. The CDR3 nucleotides are TGTGCCAGCAGGGGGCGCTCCCAAGACGAAAAACTGTTTTTT.

The rearrangement links TRBV19 to TRBJ1-3; the D gene is possibly TRBD1 (5 bases). This CDR3 comprises 14 residues. Trimming took off 3 bases at V and 9 bases at J, with 15 bases between the two ends. Per the germline V gene, CDR1 is LNHDA and CDR2 is SQIVND (reference sequence). The CDR3 coding sequence is TGTGCCAGTAGTATTCGACAGCCCGTGGGCACCATATATTTT. It specifies CASSIRQPVGTIYF.

V is TRBV18 and J is TRBJ1-2; a weak D match, TRBD1 (5 bases). The CDR3 runs 13 residues. The germline CDR1 and CDR2 sequences are KGHSH and LQKENI. Trimming cost V 0 bases and J 8 bases, with 10 bases left between them. The CDR3 reads CASSPPAGWGYTF. The CDR3 DNA reads TGTGCCAGCTCACCACCGGCAGGGTGGGGCTACACCTTC.

The chain combines TRBV2 with TRBJ2-5; D unclear. This CDR3 spans 12 amino acids. Germline V gene lookup returns CDR1 SNHLY and CDR2 FYNNEI. V lost 7 bases to trimming and J lost 5 bases, with 11 bases between them. CDR3 DNA sequence: TGTGCCAGCAAAGCTATCCCCGAGACCCAGTACTTC. This codes for CASKAIPETQYF. Drawing the rest from reference TRBV2 and TRBJ2-5, the complete variable domain is EPEVTQTPSHQVTQMGQEVILRCVPISNHLYFYWYRQILGQKVEFLVSFYNNEISEKSEIFDDQFSVERPDGSNFTLKIRSTKLEDSAMYFCASKAIPETQYFGPGTRLLVL.

The genes are TRBV6-6 and TRBJ1-6, with 9 bases fitting TRBD1. CDR3 size: 15 residues. V lost 6 bases and J lost 7; bases outside the gene matches: 7. Germline values: CDR1 MNHNY, CDR2 SVGAGI (reference sequence). The CDR3 here is CASRGTGNENSPLHF. The CDR3 region has the DNA TGTGCCAGCAGAGGGACAGGGAACGAAAATTCACCCCTCCACTTT.

The V and J genes are TRBV14 and TRBJ1-2; tentative D call: TRBD1 (6 bases). Trimming took off 1 base at V and 7 bases at J, with 13 bases between the two ends. The CDR3 covers 14 residues. CDR1 is SGHDN, CDR2 FVKESK, per germline. CDR3 coding DNA: TGTGCCAGCAGCCAAGTTGACCAGGGGTTTGGCTACACCTTC. This codes for CASSQVDQGFGYTF.

This chain joins TRBV6-5 and TRBJ1-4; unclear D gene. V was trimmed by 8 bases and J by 6 bases, leaving 13 bases between them. Germline values: CDR1 MNHEY, CDR2 SVGAGI. This CDR3 comprises 13 residues. CDR3: CASSGEWDEKLFF. The CDR3 DNA sequence: TGTGCCAGCTCGGGAGAGTGGGATGAAAAACTGTTTTTT.

The rearrangement joins TRBV9 to TRBJ2-3; 9 bases are shared with TRBD2. With 4 bases clipped from V and 9 bases from J, the junction kept 9 bases outside the gene matches. The CDR3 totals 14 residues. Germline lookup yields CDR1 SGDLS and CDR2 YYNGEE. The CDR3: CASSPGTSQETQYF. The CDR3 DNA reads TGTGCCAGCAGCCCCGGGACTAGCCAGGAGACGCAGTATTTT. Based on the CDR3 plus reference TRBV9 and TRBJ2-3, the full variable domain is DSGVTQTPKHLITATGQRVTLRCSPRSGDLSVYWYQQSLDQGLQFLIQYYNGEERAKGNILERFSAQQFPDLHSELNLSSLELGDSALYFCASSPGTSQETQYFGPGTRLTVL.

This chain connects TRBV6-6 to TRBJ1-1; D possibly corresponds to TRBD1 (6 bases). Germline V gives CDR1 MNHNY, CDR2 SVGAGI (reference sequence). This CDR3 has 14 residues. Trimming removed 0 bases at V and 7 bases at J, with 12 bases between. The CDR3 bases are TGTGCCAGCAGTTACTCGGGCGGACAGTTTGAAGCTTTCTTT. Its translation: CASSYSGGQFEAFF.

This chain joins TRBV18 and TRBJ1-1; possible D gene TRBD1, 5 bases. Germline assignment: CDR1 KGHSH and CDR2 LQKENI. Trimming stripped 1 base from V and 4 bases from J, with 13 bases between. CDR3 size: 15 residues. The CDR3 spells CASSPREGKGTEAFF. In nucleotides, the CDR3 is TGTGCCAGCTCACCACGGGAGGGGAAGGGCACTGAAGCTTTCTTT.

V is TRBV19 and J is TRBJ1-1; TRBD1 matches 8 bases. In germline, CDR1 is LNHDA, CDR2 SQIVND (reference sequence). There are 15 residues in the CDR3. The J segment lost 7 bases and the V segment lost 6 bases, leaving 13 bases of the junction unmatched. CDR3 bases: TGTGCCAGTAGCAGACCAGGGGGCGTATGGAGTGAAGCTTTCTTT. It yields the protein CASSRPGGVWSEAFF.

V is TRBV29-1 and J is TRBJ2-5; 9 nucleotides match TRBD1. The germline gives CDR1 SQVTM, CDR2 ANQGSEA. After removal of 5 bases from V and 4 bases from J, the junction contained 5 bases not matched to a gene. The CDR3 consists of 13 residues. The CDR3 reads CSVRTGEGETQYF. CDR3 coding DNA: TGCAGCGTTCGGACAGGGGAGGGAGAGACCCAGTACTTC.

This chain connects TRBV28 to TRBJ2-3; 14 positions match TRBD2. The CDR3 contains 17 residues. Trimming took 11 bases from V and 1 from J; bases not matched to a gene: 11. Germline assignment: CDR1 MDHEN and CDR2 SYDVKM. CDR3 sequence (DNA): TGTGCCGCAATCAACAGGGGACTAGCGGGGGGCACAGATACGCAGTATTTT. Protein product: CAAINRGLAGGTDTQYF.

This chain connects TRBV6-5 to TRBJ1-2; D gene unclear. The CDR3 extends over 13 amino acids. Germline loops: CDR1 MNHEY, CDR2 SVGAGI. V lost 10 bases and J 4 bases, leaving 16 bases between the germline ends. For the CDR3, the DNA is TGTGCCACCGTGCCGGCAAGAGGCTATGGCTACACCTTC. Translated: CATVPARGYGYTF.

This rearrangement joins TRBV7-6 to TRBJ2-3; D perhaps matches TRBD1 (6 bases). Germline V gene lookup returns CDR1 SGHVS and CDR2 FNYEAQ. The V gene lost 5 bases and the J gene lost 1 base, with 13 bases spanning the gap. This CDR3 spans 15 amino acids. The CDR3 region has the DNA TGTGCCAGCAGCACGGACAGAGAGGGCACAGATACGCAGTATTTT. The encoded protein is CASSTDREGTDTQYF.

This clone appeared once. The genes are TRBV11-2 and TRBJ2-7; 7 bases align to TRBD2. Germline values: CDR1 SGHAT, CDR2 FQNNGV. V lost 4 bases and J lost 4; bases outside the gene matches: 7. The CDR3 length is 14 residues. DNA for the CDR3: TGTGCCAGCAGCTCGGGACTATTTGGTTACGAGCAGTACTTC. It encodes CASSSGLFGYEQYF.

This clone was observed a handful of times. The rearrangement uses TRBV7-8 and TRBJ1-5; D not certain. The CDR3 contains 16 residues. Trimming cost V 4 bases and J 0 bases, with 13 bases left between them. In germline, CDR1 is SGHVS, CDR2 FQNEAQ. The CDR3 is CASSSTPANSNQPQHF. As DNA, the CDR3 is TGTGCCAGCAGCTCGACACCTGCCAATAGCAATCAGCCCCAGCATTTT. Full variable domain (remainder filled in from reference TRBV7-8 and TRBJ1-5): GAGVSQSPRYKVAKRGQDVALRCDPISGHVSLFWYQQALGQGPEFLTYFQNEAQLDKSGLPSDRFFAERPEGSVSTLKIQRTQQEDSAVYLCASSSTPANSNQPQHFGDGTRLSIL.

The chain links TRBV5-1 to TRBJ2-7; TRBD2 matches 8 bases. CDR3 length equals 16 residues. The J segment lost 5 bases and the V segment lost 0 bases, leaving 10 bases of the junction unmatched. The V gene's germline CDR1 is SGHRS and CDR2 YFSETQ. The CDR3 spells CASSLDPGGGHNEQYF. CDR3 DNA sequence: TGCGCCAGCAGCTTGGATCCCGGCGGGGGGCATAACGAGCAGTACTTC.

CDR3 sequence (DNA): TGTGCCAGCAGAAAGGACAGTTACGAGCAGTACTTC. As protein: CASRKDSYEQYF. This chain links TRBV12-3 or TRBV12-4 with TRBJ2-7; the D gene is possibly TRBD1 (6 bases). The V end lost 6 bases, the J end lost 4 bases, and 10 bases lay between the germline ends. The CDR3 extends over 12 amino acids.

The rearrangement joins TRBV5-6 to TRBJ2-2; D is possibly TRBD1 (5 bases). V shed 3 bases and J shed 1 base, with 13 bases lying between them. The length of the CDR3 is 16 residues. Germline-derived CDR1 and CDR2 are SGHDT and YYEEEE. The CDR3: CASSSRTPGNTGELFF. The DNA of the CDR3 is TGTGCCAGCAGCTCACGGACACCAGGGAACACCGGGGAGCTGTTTTTT.

V gene TRBV18 combines with J gene TRBJ2-7, with D possibly matching TRBD2 (5 bases). This CDR3 spans 13 amino acids. V was clipped by 0 bases and J by 8 bases, with 11 bases between them. Germline loops: CDR1 KGHSH, CDR2 LQKENI. CDR3: CASSPPSLGKQYF. The CDR3 coding sequence is TGTGCCAGCTCACCACCGTCCCTCGGGAAGCAGTACTTC.